One and the same sample provided the 13 T cell receptor beta chains below, sequenced in a study of beta chain features in type 1 diabetes. Since all of the isolated RNA was reverse transcribed, expressed TCRB transcripts were what got sequenced. Assay: immunoSEQ multiplex PCR; the TCRdb copy retains only in-frame clones and omits some. The profile shows about 14,000 clones, less than 80% of them singletons. The study's findings and limits: Among all four CD4+ subsets, Type 1 diabetes patients had TCRB CDR3s that were moderately but significantly shorter.

No antigen has been identified for these receptors. The sample taken for sequencing was stem cell memory CD4+ T cells from blood. The receptors shown here come from a young woman with type 1 diabetes.

The chain has TRBV5-1 and TRBJ1-3, with TRBD1 matching over 7 bases. V shed 2 bases and J 0 bases; nucleotides not matched to a gene: 8. The CDR3 covers 17 residues. CDR1 and CDR2 (germline): SGHRS, YFSETQ. In DNA, the CDR3 is TGCGCCAGCAGCTTAGACAGGGCGAGTCCCTCTGGAAACACCATATATTTT. This sequence encodes CASSLDRASPSGNTIYF.

This clone was detected only once. V gene TRBV7-2 combines with J gene TRBJ2-1; a possible D gene is TRBD2 (5 bases). The V end lost 8 bases, the J end lost 2 bases, and 16 bases lay between the germline ends. This CDR3 is built from 15 residues. CDR1 SGHTA and CDR2 FQGNSA come from the germline V gene. For the CDR3, the DNA is TGTGCCAGCCGTCAGGTAAGCGGAACCTACAATGAGCAGTTCTTC. It translates to CASRQVSGTYNEQFF.

V usage is TRBV11-3 and J usage is TRBJ2-5; TRBD2 is a possible D gene (6 bases). The CDR3 is made up of 16 amino acids. Germline CDR1 and CDR2: SGHNT and YENEEA. V was shortened by 5 bases and J by 7 bases, with 23 bases between the two germline ends. The CDR3 spells CASSPGTHRAGRTQYF. CDR3 sequence (DNA): TGTGCCAGCAGCCCAGGCACCCATAGGGCCGGGAGGACCCAGTACTTC. Combining the CDR3 with reference TRBV11-3 and TRBJ2-5 gives the whole variable domain EAGVVQSPRYKIIEKKQPVAFWCNPISGHNTLYWYLQNLGQGPELLIRYENEEAVDDSQLPKDRFSAERLKGVDSTLKIQPAELGDSAVYLCASSPGTHRAGRTQYFGPGTRLLVL.

The chain recombines TRBV9 with TRBJ1-1; D possibly corresponds to TRBD1 (5 bases). The V end lost 3 bases, the J end lost 5 bases, and 11 bases lay between the germline ends. This CDR3 comprises 13 residues. Germline V gives CDR1 SGDLS, CDR2 YYNGEE. This CDR3 reads CASSARVWTEAFF. The CDR3 region has the DNA TGTGCCAGCAGCGCCAGGGTCTGGACTGAAGCTTTCTTT.

This chain uses TRBV7-2 with TRBJ2-2; no clear D gene. Trimming removed 5 bases at V and 6 bases at J, with 16 bases between. This CDR3 is 15 amino acids long. CDR1 and CDR2 (germline): SGHTA, FQGNSA. The CDR3: CASSPESSRSGELFF. For the CDR3, the DNA is TGTGCCAGCAGCCCGGAGAGCTCCCGGTCCGGGGAGCTGTTTTTT.

The CDR3 DNA reads as TGTGCCAGCTCACTGGATCAGGGTTCCGGCGAGCAGTACTTC. As protein: CASSLDQGSGEQYF. The rearrangement joins TRBV18 to TRBJ2-7; a possible D gene is TRBD1 (5 bases). With 4 bases removed from V and 6 bases from J, the gap between germline ends came to 16 bases. Germline CDR1 is KGHSH and CDR2 is LQKENI. The CDR3 runs 14 residues.

This clone has a handful of counts. The chain carries TRBV5-1 and TRBJ2-1; 10 nucleotides match TRBD2. CDR1 and CDR2 (germline): SGHRS, YFSETQ. This CDR3 region has 16 residues. The trim removed 0 bases at V and 9 bases at J, leaving 9 bases unmatched. This CDR3 is CASSLEGLAGESEQFF. CDR3 sequence (DNA): TGCGCCAGCAGCTTGGAGGGGCTAGCGGGAGAGAGTGAGCAGTTCTTC.

The CDR3 loop reads CATSRGGGSTDTQYF. As DNA, the CDR3 is TGTGCCACCAGCAGAGGCGGGGGGTCGACAGATACGCAGTATTTT. V is TRBV15 and J is TRBJ2-3, with TRBD2 matching over 8 bases. Germline V gene data show CDR1 as LNHNV and CDR2 as YYDKDF (reference sequence). J gave up 3 bases and V 1 base, and 3 bases lay outside the gene matches. The CDR3 is made up of 15 amino acids.

This clone appeared once. The chain is built from TRBV11-2 and TRBJ1-2, with 11 bases fitting TRBD1. CDR1 SGHAT and CDR2 FQNNGV come from the germline V gene. V lost 2 bases to trimming and J lost 7 bases; unmatched junction nucleotides: 3. CDR3 length: 14 amino acids. CDR3 amino acids: CASSLLGQGGGYTF. DNA for the CDR3: TGTGCCAGCAGCTTACTGGGACAGGGGGGTGGCTACACCTTC.

V and J are TRBV9 and TRBJ1-3, with TRBD1 matching 7 bases. Germline V CDR1 and CDR2: SGDLS, YYNGEE. The CDR3 length is 17 residues. The V gene end was trimmed by 3 bases and the J gene end by 0 bases; junction bases not matched to a gene: 9. In DNA form, the CDR3 reads TGTGCCAGCAGCGCCTCGACAGGGAAGAGCTCTGGAAACACCATATATTTT. It codes for CASSASTGKSSGNTIYF.

The chain recombines TRBV2 with TRBJ2-1; TRBD2 matches at 10 bases. CDR1 is SNHLY and CDR2 is FYNNEI in the germline V gene. V dropped 6 bases and J dropped 4; count of bases not matched to a gene: 3. The CDR3 consists of 14 residues. The CDR3 sequence is CASREREGYNEQFF. The CDR3, as DNA: TGTGCCAGCAGGGAGCGGGAGGGTTACAATGAGCAGTTCTTC. Filled out from reference TRBV2 and TRBJ2-1, the complete variable domain reads EPEVTQTPSHQVTQMGQEVILRCVPISNHLYFYWYRQILGQKVEFLVSFYNNEISEKSEIFDDQFSVERPDGSNFTLKIRSTKLEDSAMYFCASREREGYNEQFFGPGTRLTVL.

The gene calls are TRBV5-1 and TRBJ2-7; the D gene is possibly TRBD2 (6 bases). This CDR3 spans 13 amino acids. Germline V gene sequence: CDR1 SGHRS, CDR2 YFSETQ. The ends were cut back, 5 bases at V and 2 bases at J, with 11 bases in the middle. CDR3 DNA: TGCGCCAGCAGGGTGTGGGGGGCCTACGAGCAGTACTTC. This gives the protein CASRVWGAYEQYF.

The chain couples TRBV6-5 to TRBJ1-1; 7 bases align to TRBD1. The CDR3 is 14 residues long. After removal of 2 bases from V and 4 bases from J, the junction contained 4 bases not matched to a gene. Germline loops: CDR1 MNHEY, CDR2 SVGAGI. The CDR3, as DNA: TGTGCCAGCAGTTACAGGGGGCGCGGCACTGAAGCTTTCTTT. Its protein is CASSYRGRGTEAFF.